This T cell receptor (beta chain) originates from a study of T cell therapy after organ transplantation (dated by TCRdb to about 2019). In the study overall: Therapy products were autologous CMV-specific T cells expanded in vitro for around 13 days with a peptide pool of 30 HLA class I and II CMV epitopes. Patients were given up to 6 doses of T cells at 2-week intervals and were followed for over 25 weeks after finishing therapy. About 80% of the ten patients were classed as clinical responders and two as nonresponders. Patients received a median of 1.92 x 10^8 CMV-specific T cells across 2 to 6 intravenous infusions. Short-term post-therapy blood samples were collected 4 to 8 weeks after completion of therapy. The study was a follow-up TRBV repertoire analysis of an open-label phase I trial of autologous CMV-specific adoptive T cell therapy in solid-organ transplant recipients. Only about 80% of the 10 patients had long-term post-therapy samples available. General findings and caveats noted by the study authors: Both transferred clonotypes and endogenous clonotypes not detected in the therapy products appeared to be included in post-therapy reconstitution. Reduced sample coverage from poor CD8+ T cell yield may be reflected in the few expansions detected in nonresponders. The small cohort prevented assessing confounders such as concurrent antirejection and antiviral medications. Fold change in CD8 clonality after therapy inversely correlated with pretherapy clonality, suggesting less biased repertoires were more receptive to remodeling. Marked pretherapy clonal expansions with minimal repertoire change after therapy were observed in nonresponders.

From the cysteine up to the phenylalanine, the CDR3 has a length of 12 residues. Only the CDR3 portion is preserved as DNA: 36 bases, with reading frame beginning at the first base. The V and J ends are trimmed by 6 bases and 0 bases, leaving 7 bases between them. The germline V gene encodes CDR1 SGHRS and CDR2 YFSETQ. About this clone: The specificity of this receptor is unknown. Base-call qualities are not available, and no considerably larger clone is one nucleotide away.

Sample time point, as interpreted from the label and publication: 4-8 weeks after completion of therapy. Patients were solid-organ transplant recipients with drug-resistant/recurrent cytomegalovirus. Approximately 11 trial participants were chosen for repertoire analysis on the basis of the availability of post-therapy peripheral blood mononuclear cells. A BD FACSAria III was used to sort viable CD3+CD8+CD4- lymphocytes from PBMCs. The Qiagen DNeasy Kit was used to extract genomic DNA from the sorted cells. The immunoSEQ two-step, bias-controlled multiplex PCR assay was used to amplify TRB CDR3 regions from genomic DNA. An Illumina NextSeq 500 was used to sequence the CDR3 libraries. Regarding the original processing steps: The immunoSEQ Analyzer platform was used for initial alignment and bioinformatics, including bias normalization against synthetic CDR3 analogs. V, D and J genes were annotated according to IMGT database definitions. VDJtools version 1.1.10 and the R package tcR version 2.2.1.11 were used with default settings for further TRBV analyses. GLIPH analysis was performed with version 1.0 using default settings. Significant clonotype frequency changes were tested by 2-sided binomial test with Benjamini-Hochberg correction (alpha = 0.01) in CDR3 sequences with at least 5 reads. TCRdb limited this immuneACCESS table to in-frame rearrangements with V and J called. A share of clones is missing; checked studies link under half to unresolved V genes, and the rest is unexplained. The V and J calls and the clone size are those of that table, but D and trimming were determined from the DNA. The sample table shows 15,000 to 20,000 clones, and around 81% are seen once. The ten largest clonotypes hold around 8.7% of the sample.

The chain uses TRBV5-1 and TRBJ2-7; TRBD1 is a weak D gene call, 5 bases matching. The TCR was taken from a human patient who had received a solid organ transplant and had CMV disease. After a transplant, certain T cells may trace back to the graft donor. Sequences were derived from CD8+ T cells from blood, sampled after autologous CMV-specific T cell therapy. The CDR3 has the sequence CASTDSSYEQYF. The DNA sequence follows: TGCGCCAGCACAGACAGCTCCTACGAGCAGTACTTC.